The T cell receptor beta chain described here comes from a study of response to subunit inactivated influenza vaccine. MiXCR, run by TCRdb on the RT-PCR reads, gives a single entry per CDR3 protein. The repertoire consists of 650,000 to 800,000 distinct CDR3 sequences, with more than 11% occurring once and the leading ten covering approximately 7%. This clonotype was counted only a few times. The germline V and J ends were trimmed by 0 bases and 1 base, with 9 bases remaining between them. The CDR3 spans 14 residues. CDR1 is DFQATT and CDR2 is SNEGSKA in the germline V gene (reference sequence). The TCR was taken from a man in his fifties or sixties who received an inactivated influenza vaccine. Here the sequenced sample was PBMCs from blood, taken 14 to 15 days before vaccination. J is TRBJ1-1 and V is TRBV20-1; D uncertain. The CDR3 spells CSAREGYGNTEAFF. In DNA, the CDR3 is TGCAGTGCTAGAGAGGGTTACGGGAACACTGAAGCTTTCTTT.